This TCR beta chain was sequenced for a study of cytomegalovirus exposure and HLA in healthy donors. Study-level background: The study placed over 65% of its 398 genotyped donors in the Caucasian-associated ancestry cluster. Study-level results: Specificity of a few CMV-associated chains for CMV antigens was verified in vitro.

The PCR employed 60 Vbeta primers together with 13 Jbeta primers. Produced via immunoSEQ multiplex PCR; TCRdb's table is partial and in-frame only. Among 180,000 or so clones listed, approximately 80% were seen once. Remarks on this clone: Its antigen is unidentified.

Germline V gene data show CDR1 as SGHRS and CDR2 as YFSETQ. The CDR3 has 16 residues. V dropped 5 bases and J dropped 7 bases, with 21 bases sitting between them. The sequence came from a woman between 50 and 59 years old in good health and CMV-seropositive. This chain uses TRBV5-1 with TRBJ2-2, with D possibly matching TRBD2 (6 bases). The material sequenced was PBMCs. The CDR3 DNA sequence: TGCGCCAGCAGTTCCGGGACTCCCTCTAATGGCGGGGAGCTGTTTTTT. Encoded protein: CASSSGTPSNGGELFF. Together with reference TRBV5-1 and TRBJ2-2, the CDR3 gives the full variable domain: KAGVTQTPRYLIKTRGQQVTLSCSPISGHRSVSWYQQTPGQGLQFLFEYFSETQRNKGNFPGRFSGRQFSNSRSEMNVSTLELGDSALYLCASSSGTPSNGGELFFGEGSRLTVL.